This TCR beta chain stems from a study of shared clonotypes between healthy human individuals. Overall study results and limits: Investigators collected only blood, and repertoires in tissues likely differ. Only a few donors were included, so the genetic and exposure-history diversity represented was limited.

In regard to this clone: Its target is unknown. Other DNA sequences of this sample code for an identical CDR3.

The CDR3 extends over 14 amino acids. The V end lost 6 bases, the J end lost 0 bases, and 6 bases lay between the germline ends. Germline V gene sequence: CDR1 MNHEY, CDR2 SMNVEV (reference sequence). The naive CD8 fraction comprised CD45RO-negative cells positively selected for CCR7 and excluded terminally differentiated effector memory CD45RA+ cells. Deep-level assay runs were performed. TCRdb's copy holds only in-frame clones and misses some; the assay was immunoSEQ multiplex PCR. This table holds approximately 740,000 clones, almost 95% found once. J is TRBJ2-6 and V is TRBV27; TRBD1 might be the D (6 bases). Sequenced input: naive CD8+ T cells sorted from blood. The TCR was taken from a young man in good health. The CDR3 nucleotides are TGTGCCAGCAGAGGGGGCTCTGGGGCCAACGTCCTGACTTTC. Translating it yields CASRGGSGANVLTF.